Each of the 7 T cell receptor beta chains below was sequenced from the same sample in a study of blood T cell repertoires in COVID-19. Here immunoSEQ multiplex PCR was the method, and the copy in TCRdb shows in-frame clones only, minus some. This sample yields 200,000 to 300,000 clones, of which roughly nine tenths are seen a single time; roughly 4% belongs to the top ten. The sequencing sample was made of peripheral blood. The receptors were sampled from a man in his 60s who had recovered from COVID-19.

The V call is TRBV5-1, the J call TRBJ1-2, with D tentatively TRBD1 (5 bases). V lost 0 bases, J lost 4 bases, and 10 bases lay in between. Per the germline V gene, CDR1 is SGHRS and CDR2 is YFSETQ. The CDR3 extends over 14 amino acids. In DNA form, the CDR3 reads TGCGCCAGCAGCTTGGGCGGGGGACTCTATGGCTACACCTTC. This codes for CASSLGGGLYGYTF.

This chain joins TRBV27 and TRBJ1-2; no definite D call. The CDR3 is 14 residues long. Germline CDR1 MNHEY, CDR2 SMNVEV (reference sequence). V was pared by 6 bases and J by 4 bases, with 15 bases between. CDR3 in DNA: TGTGCCAGCAGCTTCCGGGAAGGAGGCTATGGCTACACCTTC. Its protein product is CASSFREGGYGYTF.

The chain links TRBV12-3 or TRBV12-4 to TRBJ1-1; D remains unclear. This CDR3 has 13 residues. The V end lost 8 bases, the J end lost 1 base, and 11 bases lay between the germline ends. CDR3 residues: CASVFLPNTEAFF. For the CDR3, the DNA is TGTGCCAGCGTCTTTCTTCCGAACACTGAAGCTTTCTTT.

The CDR3 DNA sequence: TGTGCCAGCTCACCACCAGGGGTCACCTACAATGAGCAGTTCTTC. Amino acid sequence: CASSPPGVTYNEQFF. The chain couples TRBV18 to TRBJ2-1, with D perhaps matching TRBD1 (5 bases). Germline V lookup: CDR1 KGHSH, CDR2 LQKENI. Between the trimmed V and J ends, which lost 0 bases and 2 bases, there was a span of 8 bases. This CDR3 has 15 amino acids.

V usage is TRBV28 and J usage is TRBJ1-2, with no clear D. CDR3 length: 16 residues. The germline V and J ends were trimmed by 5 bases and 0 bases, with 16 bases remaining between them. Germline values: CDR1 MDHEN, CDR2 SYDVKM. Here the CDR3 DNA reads TGTGCCAGCAGTCCCATTCCAGGTGCAGCTAACTATGGCTACACCTTC. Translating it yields CASSPIPGAANYGYTF.

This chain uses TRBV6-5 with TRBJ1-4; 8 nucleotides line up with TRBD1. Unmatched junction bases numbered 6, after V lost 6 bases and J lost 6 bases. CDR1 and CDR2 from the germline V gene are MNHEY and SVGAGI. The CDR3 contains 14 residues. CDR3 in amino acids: CASSSGGEDEKLFF. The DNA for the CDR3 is TGTGCCAGCAGCTCAGGGGGCGAGGATGAAAAACTGTTTTTT.

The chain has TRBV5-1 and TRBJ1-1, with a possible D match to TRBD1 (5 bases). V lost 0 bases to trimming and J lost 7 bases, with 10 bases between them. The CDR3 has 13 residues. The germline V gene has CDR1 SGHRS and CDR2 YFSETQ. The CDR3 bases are TGCGCCAGCAGCTTGGGCATGGGGGGTGAAGCTTTCTTT. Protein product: CASSLGMGGEAFF.